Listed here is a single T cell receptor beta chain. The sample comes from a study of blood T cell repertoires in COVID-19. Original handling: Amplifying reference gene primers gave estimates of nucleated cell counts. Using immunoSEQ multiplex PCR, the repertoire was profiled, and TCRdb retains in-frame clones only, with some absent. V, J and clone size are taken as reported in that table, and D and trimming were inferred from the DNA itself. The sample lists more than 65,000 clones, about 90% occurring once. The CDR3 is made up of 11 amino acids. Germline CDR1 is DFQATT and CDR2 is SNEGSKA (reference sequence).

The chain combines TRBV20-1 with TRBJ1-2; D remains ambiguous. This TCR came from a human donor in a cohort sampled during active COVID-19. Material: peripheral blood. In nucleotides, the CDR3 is TGCAGCGACGACGGGAGCGATGGCTACACCTTC. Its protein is CSDDGSDGYTF.